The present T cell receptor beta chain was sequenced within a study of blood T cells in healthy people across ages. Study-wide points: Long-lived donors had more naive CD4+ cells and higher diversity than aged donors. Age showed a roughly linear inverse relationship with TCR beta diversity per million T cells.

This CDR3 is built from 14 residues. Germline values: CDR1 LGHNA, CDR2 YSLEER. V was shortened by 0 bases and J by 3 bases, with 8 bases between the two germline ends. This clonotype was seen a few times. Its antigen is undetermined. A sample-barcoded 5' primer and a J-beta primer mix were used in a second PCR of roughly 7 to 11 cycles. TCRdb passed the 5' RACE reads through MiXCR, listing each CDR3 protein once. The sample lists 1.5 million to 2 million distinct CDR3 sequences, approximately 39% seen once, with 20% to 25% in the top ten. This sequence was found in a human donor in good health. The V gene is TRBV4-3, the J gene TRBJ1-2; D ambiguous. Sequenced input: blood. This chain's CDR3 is CASSQETRDYGYTF. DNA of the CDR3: TGCGCCAGCAGCCAAGAGACACGAGACTATGGCTACACCTTC.